This TCR beta chain was found in a study of PD-L1 blockade in urothelial cancer. Study in general: Atezolizumab therapy began for patients in the mid-2010s, dosed at 1,200 mg intravenously every 3 weeks. Males with bladder-origin urothelial cancer constituted about nine tenths of the roughly 29 patients. Specimens of blood held a median count of about 150,000 T cells.

In this sample, this clone turned up once. This table comes from immunoSEQ multiplex PCR, and its TCRdb copy is limited to in-frame clones, with some not included. Here the sample spans some 25,000 clones, almost 85% being singletons. The receptor was isolated from a man in his 70s with urothelial cancer. The sample here was PBMCs, taken around atezolizumab (anti-PD-L1) treatment.

CDR3 loop: CASSSPGTRETQYF. CDR3 sequence (DNA): TGTGCCAGCAGTTCCCCCGGGACTAGGGAGACCCAGTACTTC. The V gene is TRBV28, the J gene TRBJ2-5; 8 bases agree with TRBD2. The CDR3 sequence is 14 residues long. The trim removed 4 bases at V and 5 bases at J, leaving 6 bases unmatched. CDR1 and CDR2 (germline): MDHEN, SYDVKM. Variable domain in full (rest from reference TRBV28 and TRBJ2-5): DVKVTQSSRYLVKRTGEKVFLECVQDMDHENMFWYRQDPGLGLRLIYFSYDVKMKEKGDIPEGYSVSREKKERFSLILESASTNQTSMYLCASSSPGTRETQYFGPGTRLLVL.